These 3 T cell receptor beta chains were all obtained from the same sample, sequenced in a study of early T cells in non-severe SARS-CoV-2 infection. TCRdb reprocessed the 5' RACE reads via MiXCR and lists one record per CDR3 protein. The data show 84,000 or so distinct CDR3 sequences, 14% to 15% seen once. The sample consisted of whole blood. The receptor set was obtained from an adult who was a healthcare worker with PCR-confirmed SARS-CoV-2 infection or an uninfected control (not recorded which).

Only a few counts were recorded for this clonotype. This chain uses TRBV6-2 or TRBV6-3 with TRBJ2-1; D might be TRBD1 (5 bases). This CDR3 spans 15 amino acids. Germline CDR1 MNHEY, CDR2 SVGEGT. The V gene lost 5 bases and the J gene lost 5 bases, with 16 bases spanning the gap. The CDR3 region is CASSLDNNGHNEQFF. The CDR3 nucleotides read TGTGCCAGCAGTCTGGACAATAATGGACACAATGAGCAGTTCTTC.

The CDR3 region has the DNA TGTGCCAGCGGACAGGACATCTACAATGAGCAGTTCTTC. Amino acids: CASGQDIYNEQFF. This rearrangement joins TRBV7-3 to TRBJ2-1; 7 positions agree with TRBD1. CDR3 length: 13 amino acids. CDR1 is SGHTA and CDR2 is FQGTGA in the germline V gene. Trimming removed 8 bases from V and 3 bases from J; junction bases left unmatched: 4.

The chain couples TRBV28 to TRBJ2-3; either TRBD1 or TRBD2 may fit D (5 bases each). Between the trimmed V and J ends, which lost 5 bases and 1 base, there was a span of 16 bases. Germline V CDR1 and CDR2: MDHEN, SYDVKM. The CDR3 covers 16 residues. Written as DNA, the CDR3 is TGTGCCAGCAGTCCGGCCCGGGGCTGGGGCACAGATACGCAGTATTTT. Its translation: CASSPARGWGTDTQYF.